Listed here are 7 T cell receptor beta chains from one sample, sequenced in a study of T cells in localized non-small cell lung cancer. Clones were read by immunoSEQ multiplex PCR, and TCRdb kept only the in-frame ones, dropping some. The sample has roughly 24,000 clones, 85% to 95% seen once. This material consisted of peripheral blood, taken before any cancer treatment. The receptor set was obtained from a female donor older than 55 with stage II squamous cell lung carcinoma.

V and J are TRBV2 and TRBJ2-6; D perhaps matches TRBD1 (5 bases). Germline V gene sequence: CDR1 SNHLY, CDR2 FYNNEI. The CDR3 has 15 amino acids. V shed 4 bases and J shed 5 bases, with 12 bases lying between them. This CDR3 reads CASSVGAPRANVLTF. In DNA, the CDR3 is TGTGCCAGCAGTGTAGGGGCCCCGCGGGCCAACGTCCTGACTTTC.

The V gene is TRBV2, the J gene TRBJ1-2, with D possibly matching TRBD1 (5 bases). V lost 7 bases, J lost 4 bases, and 16 bases lay in between. CDR1 and CDR2 (germline): SNHLY, FYNNEI. The CDR3 is 14 residues long. Written as DNA, the CDR3 is TGTGCCAGCACAATCCCGGGGGGGTCCTATGGCTACACCTTC. Its translation: CASTIPGGSYGYTF.

V is TRBV10-3 and J is TRBJ2-7; possible D gene TRBD2, 5 bases. The V gene's germline CDR1 is ENHRY and CDR2 SYGVKD. V was shortened by 6 bases and J by 1 base, with 16 bases between the two germline ends. CDR3 size: 15 residues. The CDR3 spells CAIRVEASSSYEQYF. CDR3 DNA: TGTGCCATCAGGGTGGAGGCGTCCTCATCCTACGAGCAGTACTTC.

The genes are TRBV5-4 and TRBJ2-7; TRBD1 might be the D (6 bases). Trimming took off 3 bases at V and 1 base at J, with 11 bases between the two ends. From germline, CDR1 is SGHNT and CDR2 YYREEE (reference sequence). The CDR3 is made up of 14 amino acids. The CDR3 region is CASSWITGSYEQYF. DNA for the CDR3: TGTGCCAGCAGCTGGATAACAGGGTCCTACGAGCAGTACTTC.

The V call is TRBV6-5, the J call TRBJ1-2, with 11 bases matching TRBD1. With 2 bases clipped from V and 4 bases from J, the junction kept 6 bases outside the gene matches. The CDR3 is 16 amino acids. In germline, CDR1 is MNHEY, CDR2 SVGAGI. The CDR3 DNA is TGTGCCAGCAGTTACACCGGGACAGGGGGGGGCTATGGCTACACCTTC. Its protein product is CASSYTGTGGGYGYTF.

This chain joins TRBV2 and TRBJ1-3; D is uncertain. The CDR3 spans 15 residues. Trimming stripped 4 bases from V and 0 bases from J, with 10 bases between. Germline lookup yields CDR1 SNHLY and CDR2 FYNNEI. The CDR3 coding sequence is TGTGCCAGCAGTGCACAGCCAAGCTCTGGAAACACCATATATTTT. Its protein is CASSAQPSSGNTIYF.

The V gene is TRBV5-1, the J gene TRBJ1-2; 7 nucleotides match TRBD1. Germline CDR1 SGHRS, CDR2 YFSETQ. The CDR3 spans 14 residues. V was pared by 4 bases and J by 8 bases, with 11 bases of the junction left unmatched. CDR3 DNA sequence: TGCGCCAGCAGCCAGCAACAGGGGTATGAGGGCTACACCTTC. It yields the protein CASSQQQGYEGYTF.